The rows below give T cell receptor beta chains drawn from one sample of a study of blood T cell repertoires in COVID-19. Libraries were prepared by immunoSEQ multiplex PCR; TCRdb keeps only in-frame clonotypes and omits some of them. Of 650,000 to 800,000 clones listed, 75% to 90% are singletons. Sequencing used peripheral blood. The origin of the receptors is a woman aged 18-30 years with acute or convalescent COVID-19. CDR3s leave out the opening cysteine and the closing phenylalanine or tryptophan.

TRBJ2-3	15	TRBV9	ASSVSAEAGWTDTQY
TRBJ2-1	12	TRBV6-5	ASTHDGTSNEQF
TRBJ2-2	11	TRBV12-5	ATRGLSTGELF
TRBJ2-3	14	TRBV11-3	ASSVGRGRDTDTQY
TRBJ1-4	13	TRBV6-5	ASSYLKATNEKLF
TRBJ2-3	11	TRBV5-6	ASERGGTDTQY
TRBJ2-3	10	TRBV27	ASWGPTDTQY
TRBJ2-1	13	TRBV27	ASSPRPGLHNEQF
TRBJ1-2	15	TRBV3-1/TRBV3-2	ASSPPGQGLRGYGYT
TRBJ1-4	12	TRBV6-5	ASSHRSGNEKLF
TRBJ1-2	14	TRBV9	ASSVAWGQPDYGYT
TRBJ1-3	13	TRBV5-1	ASSFEDFSGNTIY
TRBJ1-6	16	TRBV5-1	ASSSKTGTRGIHSPLH
TRBJ2-4	10	TRBV10-1	ASNRGLNIQY
TRBJ1-1	14	TRBV14	ASSQFLPGVAAEAF
TRBJ1-1	12	TRBV12-2	ASRLAPQNTEAF
TRBJ1-6	13	TRBV5-4	ASSLRGSYNSPLH
TRBJ1-2	12	TRBV14	ASSQDSRNYGYT
TRBJ1-2	12	TRBV6-2/TRBV6-3	ASSYPRALYGYT
TRBJ2-3	12	TRBV3-1/TRBV3-2	ASSPLGRTDTQY
TRBJ1-5	13	TRBV7-9	ASSLGTGINQPQH
TRBJ2-1	13	TRBV29-1	SVESLPGLDNEQF
TRBJ1-3	11	TRBV10-3	AITDGGRTAIY
TRBJ1-3	12	TRBV28	ASRTGSTGNTIY
TRBJ1-1	12	TRBV19	ASRAGVVNTEAF
TRBJ1-1	15	TRBV7-9	ASRREDRGPVGTEAF
TRBJ1-1	13	TRBV2	ASRTTGDRDTEAF
TRBJ2-7	10	TRBV5-4	ASSLDSPEQY
TRBJ1-2	6	TRBV20-1	SASGYT